The 22 T cell receptor beta chains given below trace back to one sample, sequenced in a study of blood T cell repertoires in COVID-19. Repertoires were generated with immunoSEQ multiplex PCR, while TCRdb's copy carries only in-frame clones and drops some. The sample records roughly 220,000 clones, roughly 89% being singletons. Sequencing input: PBMCs or T cells enriched from blood (not recorded which). These receptors originate from a man younger than 45 who had been exposed to COVID-19.

The chain uses TRBV9 and TRBJ2-2; 7 positions match TRBD2. Germline lookup yields CDR1 SGDLS and CDR2 YYNGEE. The CDR3 spans 16 residues. V lost 3 bases to trimming and J lost 3 bases; unmatched junction nucleotides: 8. As DNA, the CDR3 is TGTGCCAGCAGCGCGGAGCGGGGCCAAGACACCGGGGAGCTGTTTTTT. It encodes CASSAERGQDTGELFF.

Only a few counts were recorded for this clone. The chain employs TRBV27 and TRBJ1-2; TRBD1 matches 8 bases. CDR3 length: 15 residues. V shed 6 bases and J 4 bases; nucleotides not matched to a gene: 10. Germline CDR1 reads MNHEY; CDR2 reads SMNVEV (reference sequence). The CDR3 sequence: CASSKRTGSAYGYTF. Here the CDR3 DNA reads TGTGCCAGCAGCAAAAGGACAGGGAGCGCCTATGGCTACACCTTC.

This chain connects TRBV5-4 to TRBJ2-5, with TRBD1 matching 8 bases. V shed 5 bases and J 2 bases; nucleotides not matched to a gene: 2. Germline assignment: CDR1 SGHNT and CDR2 YYREEE (reference sequence). There are 13 residues in the CDR3. The CDR3 loop is CASSGTGQETQYF. For the CDR3, the DNA is TGTGCCAGCAGTGGGACAGGACAAGAGACCCAGTACTTC.

The chain joins TRBV5-4 to TRBJ2-1, with a possible D match to TRBD2 (7 bases). Germline CDR1 reads SGHNT; CDR2 reads YYREEE (reference sequence). This CDR3 contains 13 residues. V lost 5 bases to trimming and J lost 7 bases, with 13 bases between them. The CDR3 loop is CASSGGRENEQFF. CDR3 nucleotide sequence: TGTGCCAGCAGTGGGGGGCGGGAGAATGAGCAGTTCTTC.

The chain is built from TRBV15 and TRBJ2-7, with D possibly TRBD2 on 5 matching bases. Trimming cost V 0 bases and J 2 bases, with 14 bases left between them. The CDR3 is 16 amino acids. The germline CDR1 and CDR2 sequences are LNHNV and YYDKDF (reference sequence). The CDR3 DNA follows: TGTGCCACCAGCAGAGATCGAGGGTTACCACCCTACGAGCAGTACTTC. Translation: CATSRDRGLPPYEQYF.

V usage is TRBV11-2 and J usage is TRBJ2-5; D not resolved. CDR1 SGHAT and CDR2 FQNNGV come from the germline V gene. This CDR3 spans 12 amino acids. V gave up 5 bases and J gave up 3 bases, with 7 bases separating them. The CDR3 DNA is TGTGCCAGCAGCCTCCTTGAAGAGACCCAGTACTTC. It specifies CASSLLEETQYF.

This chain uses TRBV4-1 with TRBJ1-1, with D possibly being TRBD1 (5 bases). The CDR3 loop spans 13 amino acids. V gave up 5 bases and J gave up 2 bases, with 9 bases separating them. The germline V gene has CDR1 MGHRA and CDR2 YSYEKL. In DNA, the CDR3 is TGCGCCAGCAGCATCAGGGTTAACACTGAAGCTTTCTTT. Its translation: CASSIRVNTEAFF.

The V gene is TRBV6-5, the J gene TRBJ1-6; maybe TRBD1 (6 bases). The germline V gene has CDR1 MNHEY and CDR2 SVGAGI. The CDR3 consists of 13 residues. V was shortened by 9 bases and J by 11 bases, with 17 bases between the two germline ends. The CDR3 DNA sequence: TGTGCCAGTTCTCCAGGGGTCCCGACACCCCTCCACTTT. It translates to CASSPGVPTPLHF.

The chain carries TRBV4-1 and TRBJ1-1; a weak D match, TRBD1 (6 bases). V was clipped by 3 bases and J by 1 base, with 6 bases between them. CDR1 MGHRA and CDR2 YSYEKL come from the germline V gene. The CDR3 is 13 amino acids. CDR3 protein: CASSQTGNTEAFF. CDR3 in DNA: TGCGCCAGCAGCCAGACAGGGAACACTGAAGCTTTCTTT.

The rearrangement joins TRBV11-2 to TRBJ2-2, with D possibly TRBD1 on 6 matching bases. The germline V gene encodes CDR1 SGHAT and CDR2 FQNNGV. CDR3 size: 18 residues. With 0 bases removed from V and 4 bases from J, the gap between germline ends came to 18 bases. CDR3 nucleotide sequence: TGTGCCAGCAGCTTAGATTTTTCAGGGGCCGGTTTCACCGGGGAGCTGTTTTTT. Its protein product is CASSLDFSGAGFTGELFF.

The chain couples TRBV25-1 to TRBJ2-7; TRBD2 might be the D (5 bases). V was trimmed by 2 bases and J by 3 bases, leaving 20 bases between them. CDR1 and CDR2 from the germline V gene are MGHDK and SYGVNS. This CDR3 contains 17 residues. In DNA, the CDR3 is TGTGCCAGCAGTGAAGGAACCCGGGGATCCCACCTCTACGAGCAGTACTTC. Its protein product is CASSEGTRGSHLYEQYF.

The V and J genes are TRBV18 and TRBJ1-2, with a weak D call TRBD1 (6 bases). The CDR3 consists of 14 residues. Germline V lookup: CDR1 KGHSH, CDR2 LQKENI. Between the trimmed V and J ends, which lost 2 bases and 8 bases, there was a span of 15 bases. CDR3 amino acids: CASSPGRTVYGYTF. CDR3 bases: TGTGCCAGCTCACCAGGACGGACAGTTTACGGCTACACCTTC.

This chain connects TRBV30 to TRBJ2-7; 11 positions match TRBD2. The germline CDR1 and CDR2 sequences are GTSNPN and SVGIG (reference sequence). This CDR3 region has 19 residues. The V segment lost 5 bases and the J segment 4 bases; nucleotides outside the gene matches: 22. CDR3: CAWLTEGARLAGGSYEQYF. The CDR3 DNA is TGTGCCTGGCTGACGGAGGGGGCACGGCTAGCGGGGGGATCATACGAGCAGTACTTC. Looking up the rest from reference TRBV30 and TRBJ2-7 gives the full variable domain: SQTIHQWPATLVQPVGSPLSLECTVEGTSNPNLYWYRQAAGRGLQLLFYSVGIGQISSEVPQNLSASRPQDRQFILSSKKLLLSDSGFYLCAWLTEGARLAGGSYEQYFGPGTRLTVT.

The chain employs TRBV4-3 and TRBJ1-6, with D tentatively TRBD1 (5 bases). CDR1 and CDR2 from the germline V gene are LGHNA and YSLEER. Trimming took off 2 bases at V and 0 bases at J, with 11 bases between the two ends. This CDR3 has 17 residues. The CDR3, as DNA: TGCGCCAGCAGCCAAAGACAGAGGAGCTCCTATAATTCACCCCTCCACTTT. It encodes CASSQRQRSSYNSPLHF.

V and J are TRBV4-3 and TRBJ2-1, with 10 nucleotides matching TRBD2. Germline trimming cut 0 bases from V and 10 bases from J; bases unmatched to any gene: 6. The CDR3 is 15 residues long. Germline V CDR1 and CDR2: LGHNA, YSLEER. The CDR3 region is CASSQDLAGAREQFF. The DNA of the CDR3 is TGCGCCAGCAGCCAAGATCTAGCGGGGGCGAGGGAGCAGTTCTTC.

This chain connects TRBV7-9 to TRBJ2-5, with 9 bases aligning to TRBD2. The CDR3 covers 15 residues. CDR1 is SEHNR, CDR2 FQNEAQ, per germline (reference sequence). The V gene end was trimmed by 11 bases and the J gene end by 4 bases; junction bases not matched to a gene: 14. In DNA, the CDR3 is TGTGCCGCCGAATGGGCGGGGGGGGCTGGAGAGACCCAGTACTTC. This translates into CAAEWAGGAGETQYF.

The J gene is TRBJ2-3, the V gene TRBV18; 7 nucleotides match TRBD2. V lost 2 bases, J lost 3 bases, and 2 bases stayed unmatched. CDR1 and CDR2 from the germline V gene are KGHSH and LQKENI. The CDR3 consists of 14 residues. CDR3 coding DNA: TGTGCCAGCTCACCAGCGGGGGTAACAGATACGCAGTATTTT. It encodes CASSPAGVTDTQYF.

The rearrangement uses TRBV7-2 and TRBJ1-5; D is uncertain. Trimming left V 1 base short and J 4 bases short, with 11 bases between. The CDR3 covers 15 residues. Germline-derived CDR1 and CDR2 are SGHTA and FQGNSA. The chain's CDR3 is CASSLEASTNQPQHF. CDR3 bases: TGTGCCAGCAGCTTAGAAGCCTCTACTAATCAGCCCCAGCATTTT.

V usage is TRBV5-6 and J usage is TRBJ1-2, with D possibly matching TRBD1 (5 bases). Germline values: CDR1 SGHDT, CDR2 YYEEEE. The length of the CDR3 is 15 residues. V was pared by 0 bases and J by 3 bases, with 12 bases between. The CDR3, as DNA: TGTGCCAGCAGCTTGGGCTCCGGGACTGACTATGGCTACACCTTC. Translation: CASSLGSGTDYGYTF.

The chain combines TRBV15 with TRBJ2-7, with TRBD1 as a possible D gene (6 bases). In germline, CDR1 is LNHNV, CDR2 YYDKDF (reference sequence). The germline V and J ends were trimmed by 0 bases and 2 bases, with 23 bases remaining between them. The CDR3 is 19 residues long. The CDR3 loop reads CATSRDFSSPWDKTYEQYF. The DNA of the CDR3 is TGTGCCACCAGCAGAGATTTTTCTTCCCCGTGGGACAAAACCTACGAGCAGTACTTC.

This sequence joins TRBV25-1 and TRBJ2-7; TRBD2 matches 7 bases. Trimming at V came to 4 bases and at J to 6 bases, leaving 12 bases not matched to a gene. There are 15 residues in the CDR3. CDR1 and CDR2 from the germline V gene are MGHDK and SYGVNS. The CDR3 DNA reads as TGTGCCAGCAGTGGTCGACGGGAGGCTTGGGGCGAGCAGTACTTC. Translating it yields CASSGRREAWGEQYF.

Only one count was recorded for this clone. The chain is built from TRBV19 and TRBJ2-5; D may be TRBD1 (6 bases). Germline V gives CDR1 LNHDA, CDR2 SQIVND (reference sequence). The ends were cut back, 6 bases at V and 2 bases at J, with 16 bases in the middle. This CDR3 comprises 15 residues. CDR3 in amino acids: CASRRGTGRQETQYF. CDR3 in DNA: TGTGCCAGTAGGAGGGGCACAGGGAGACAAGAGACCCAGTACTTC.